Below, 15 T cell receptor beta chains from the same sample are listed, as sequenced in a study of CD8+ T cells in alopecia areata. Sequencing relied on a cDNA template that was reverse transcribed from extracted RNA. Profiling relied on immunoSEQ multiplex PCR, and the TCRdb table lists in-frame clones only, not all of them. The profile covers about 180,000 clones, with roughly 50% appearing a single time and 9.5% to 14% taken by the ten largest. As to treatment: oral pan-JAK inhibitor, 5-10 mg twice daily. The sample was CD8+ T cells sorted from blood, taken at week 24, from a patient treated with tofacitinib. The origin of the receptors is a human donor with alopecia areata.

The chain joins TRBV13 to TRBJ1-1; D is ambiguous. V was cut by 3 bases and J by 10 bases, with 12 bases left in between. Germline V CDR1 and CDR2: PRHDT, FYEKMQ (reference sequence). The CDR3 consists of 12 residues. The CDR3 coding sequence is TGTGCCAGCAGCTTGGCTGTGGCGGGAGCTTTCTTT. Residues: CASSLAVAGAFF.

The gene calls are TRBV9 and TRBJ1-2; tentative D call: TRBD1 (5 bases). Between the trimmed V and J ends, which lost 6 bases and 7 bases, there was a span of 13 bases. CDR3 length: 12 amino acids. CDR1 and CDR2 (germline): SGDLS, YYNGEE. CDR3 amino acids: CASTSRVSGYTF. The CDR3 coding sequence is TGTGCCAGCACATCCAGGGTATCTGGCTACACCTTC. The complete variable domain, with remaining parts taken from reference TRBV9 and TRBJ1-2, reads DSGVTQTPKHLITATGQRVTLRCSPRSGDLSVYWYQQSLDQGLQFLIQYYNGEERAKGNILERFSAQQFPDLHSELNLSSLELGDSALYFCASTSRVSGYTFGSGTRLTVV.

The genes are TRBV5-4 and TRBJ1-5; D is uncertain. Trimming cost V 2 bases and J 3 bases, with 3 bases left between them. CDR3 length: 12 amino acids. Germline CDR1 reads SGHNT; CDR2 reads YYREEE (reference sequence). CDR3 sequence (DNA): TGTGCCAGCAGCTTAGACAATCAGCCCCAGCATTTT. Translated: CASSLDNQPQHF.

The chain uses TRBV19 and TRBJ1-2; perhaps TRBD1 as D (5 bases). Germline CDR1 reads LNHDA; CDR2 reads SQIVND (reference sequence). The V and J ends lost 4 bases and 7 bases respectively, with 10 bases between them. CDR3 length: 12 amino acids. The CDR3 nucleotides are TGTGCCAGTAGTACCGGGACGGTTGGCTACACCTTC. As protein: CASSTGTVGYTF.

The chain joins TRBV30 to TRBJ1-1, with D hard to call. The CDR3 has 15 amino acids. V lost 3 bases, J lost 4 bases, and 18 bases lay in between. Looked up from germline, CDR1 is GTSNPN and CDR2 is SVGIG (reference sequence). CDR3 amino acids: CAWSPRQDRSTEAFF. The CDR3 DNA reads as TGTGCCTGGAGCCCCCGGCAGGATAGGAGCACTGAAGCTTTCTTT.

This sequence joins TRBV9 and TRBJ2-2; tentatively, D is TRBD2 (6 bases). V lost 0 bases, J lost 6 bases, and 18 bases lay in between. The CDR3 consists of 17 residues. Per the germline V gene, CDR1 is SGDLS and CDR2 is YYNGEE. The CDR3 nucleotides are TGTGCCAGCAGCGTAGTTGGTAGAGGAGGGGTCGCCGGGGAGCTGTTTTTT. It encodes CASSVVGRGGVAGELFF.

The J gene is TRBJ2-4, the V gene TRBV7-6; D might be TRBD1 (6 bases). V was pared by 2 bases and J by 6 bases, with 8 bases between. The CDR3 loop spans 13 amino acids. Germline V gene sequence: CDR1 SGHVS, CDR2 FNYEAQ. CDR3 DNA sequence: TGTGCCAGCAGCTTACAAGGGGGAAACATTCAGTACTTC. Amino acid sequence: CASSLQGGNIQYF. The full variable domain, rest sourced from reference TRBV7-6 and TRBJ2-4, is GAGVSQSPRYKVTKRGQDVALRCDPISGHVSLYWYRQALGQGPEFLTYFNYEAQQDKSGLPNDRFSAERPEGSISTLTIQRTEQRDSAMYRCASSLQGGNIQYFGAGTRLSVL.

This chain connects TRBV13 to TRBJ1-1, with D unclear. Trimming cost V 4 bases and J 8 bases, with 11 bases left between them. This CDR3 has 12 amino acids. CDR1 and CDR2 (germline): PRHDT, FYEKMQ (reference sequence). The CDR3: CASSSRYGEAFF. CDR3 in DNA: TGTGCCAGCAGCTCTCGTTATGGAGAAGCTTTCTTT.

The chain links TRBV27 to TRBJ1-5; D is undetermined. Germline V gene lookup returns CDR1 MNHEY and CDR2 SMNVEV (reference sequence). Deletions cut 6 bases from V and 5 bases from J, with 14 bases between. The CDR3 has 14 residues. The CDR3 sequence: CASSPVAPYQPQHF. DNA of the CDR3: TGTGCCAGCAGCCCCGTGGCACCTTATCAGCCCCAGCATTTT.

This clone has only a few counts. V is TRBV11-2 and J is TRBJ2-2; the match to TRBD2 covers 10 bases. After removal of 5 bases from V and 1 base from J, the junction contained 7 bases not matched to a gene. The CDR3 sequence is 17 residues long. The germline gives CDR1 SGHAT, CDR2 FQNNGV. Here the CDR3 DNA reads TGTGCCAGCAGCCTGGGCCCTAGCGGGGGGAACACCGGGGAGCTGTTTTTT. It is translated as CASSLGPSGGNTGELFF.

This chain links TRBV5-6 with TRBJ2-7; D unresolved. V was shortened by 4 bases and J by 3 bases, with 5 bases between the two germline ends. Looked up from germline, CDR1 is SGHDT and CDR2 is YYEEEE. The CDR3 is 11 residues long. The CDR3 nucleotides read TGTGCCAGCAGCCTGTACTACGAGCAGTACTTC. It translates to CASSLYYEQYF.

V gene TRBV7-9 combines with J gene TRBJ2-3; no clear D. The CDR3 totals 15 residues. With 4 bases removed from V and 4 bases from J, the gap between germline ends came to 15 bases. CDR1 is SEHNR and CDR2 is FQNEAQ in the germline V gene (reference sequence). The CDR3 region is CASSSSQVRADTQYF. CDR3 sequence (DNA): TGTGCCAGCAGCTCGTCGCAGGTGCGCGCAGATACGCAGTATTTT.

The chain links TRBV5-5 to TRBJ2-4; a weak D match, TRBD1 (6 bases). V was trimmed by 3 bases and J by 8 bases, leaving 12 bases between them. The CDR3 spans 13 residues. Germline assignment: CDR1 SGHKS and CDR2 YYEKEE (reference sequence). CDR3: CASSSQGDDIQYF. CDR3 bases: TGTGCCAGCAGCTCACAGGGCGATGACATTCAGTACTTC.

This sequence joins TRBV12-5 and TRBJ2-1; D is ambiguous. CDR3 length equals 13 residues. The germline V gene encodes CDR1 LGHNT and CDR2 FRNRAP. Trimming took off 1 base at V and 15 bases at J, with 16 bases between the two ends. This CDR3 is CASGLGAEFHLFF. The CDR3, as DNA: TGTGCTAGTGGTTTGGGGGCCGAGTTTCATCTGTTCTTC.

This clone was seen just once. The CDR3 sequence: CAWSSVGGAVGELFF. The CDR3 coding sequence is TGTGCCTGGAGTTCGGTCGGGGGGGCCGTCGGGGAGCTGTTTTTT. V usage is TRBV30 and J usage is TRBJ2-2, with 8 bases aligning to TRBD2. Trimming took 2 bases from V and 7 from J; bases not matched to a gene: 9. The V gene's germline CDR1 is GTSNPN and CDR2 SVGIG (reference sequence). This CDR3 is 15 amino acids long.